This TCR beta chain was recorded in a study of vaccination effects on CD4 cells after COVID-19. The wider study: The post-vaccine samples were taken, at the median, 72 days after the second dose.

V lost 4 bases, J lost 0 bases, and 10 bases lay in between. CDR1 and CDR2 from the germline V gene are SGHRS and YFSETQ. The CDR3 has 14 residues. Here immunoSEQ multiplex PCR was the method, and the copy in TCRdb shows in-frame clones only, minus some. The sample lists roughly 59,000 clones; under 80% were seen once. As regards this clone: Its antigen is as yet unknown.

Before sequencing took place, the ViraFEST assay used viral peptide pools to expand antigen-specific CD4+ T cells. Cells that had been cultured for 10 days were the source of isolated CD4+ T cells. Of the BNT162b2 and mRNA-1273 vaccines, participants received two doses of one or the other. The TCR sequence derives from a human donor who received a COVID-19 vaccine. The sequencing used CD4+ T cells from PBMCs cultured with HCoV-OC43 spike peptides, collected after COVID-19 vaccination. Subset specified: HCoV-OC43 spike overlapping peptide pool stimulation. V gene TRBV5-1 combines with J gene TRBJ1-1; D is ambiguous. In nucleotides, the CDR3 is TGCGCCAGCAGCCCGCTAAGTATGAACACTGAAGCTTTCTTT. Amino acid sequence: CASSPLSMNTEAFF.